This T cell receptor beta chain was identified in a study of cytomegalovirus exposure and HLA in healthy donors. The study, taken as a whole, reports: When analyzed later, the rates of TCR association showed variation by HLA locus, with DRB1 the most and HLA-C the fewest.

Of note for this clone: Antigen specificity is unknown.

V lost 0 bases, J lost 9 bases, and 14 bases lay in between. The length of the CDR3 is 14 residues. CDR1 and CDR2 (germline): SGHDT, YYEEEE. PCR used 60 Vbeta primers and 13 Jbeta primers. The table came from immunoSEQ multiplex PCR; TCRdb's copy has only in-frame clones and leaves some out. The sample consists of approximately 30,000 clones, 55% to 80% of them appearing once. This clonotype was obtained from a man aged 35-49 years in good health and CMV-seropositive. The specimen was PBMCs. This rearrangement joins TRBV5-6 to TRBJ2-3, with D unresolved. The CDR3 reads CASSLDGFAATQYF. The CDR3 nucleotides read TGTGCCAGCAGCTTGGATGGGTTCGCGGCGACGCAGTATTTT.